The 5 T cell receptor beta chains reported below all come from one sample, sequenced in a study of identical twins. TCRdb used MiXCR to reprocess the 5' RACE reads, holding one entry per CDR3 protein. The data contain over 500,000 distinct CDR3 sequences, approximately 22% of them singletons. The same data also went into a second study, on T cells expressing NK-cell markers.

The sample comprised CD4+ T cells sorted from blood. The source of these receptors is a young woman in good health.

V gene TRBV6-4 combines with J gene TRBJ2-1; D gene unclear. The germline V and J ends were trimmed by 4 bases and 10 bases, with 14 bases remaining between them. Germline assignment: CDR1 MRHNA and CDR2 SNTAGT. This CDR3 is 13 amino acids long. CDR3 region: CASSVENGGEQFF. The CDR3 nucleotides are TGTGCCAGCAGTGTTGAGAACGGCGGAGAGCAGTTCTTC.

This rearrangement joins TRBV11-3 to TRBJ2-1; D not certain. V lost 4 bases and J lost 6, with 10 bases in between. Germline assignment: CDR1 SGHNT and CDR2 YENEEA. CDR3 size: 13 residues. CDR3 nucleotide sequence: TGTGCCAGCAGCTCCTCAGAGGCCAATGAGCAGTTCTTC. It encodes CASSSSEANEQFF.

The V call is TRBV20-1, the J call TRBJ2-7; D is undetermined. Per germline, CDR1 DFQATT and CDR2 SNEGSKA (reference sequence). The CDR3 is made up of 13 amino acids. Trimming left V 5 bases short and J 5 bases short, with 16 bases between. DNA of the CDR3: TGCAGTGCTTCGACCAGGCGCCAGAACGAGCAGTACTTC. It translates to CSASTRRQNEQYF.

This rearrangement joins TRBV3-1 to TRBJ2-1; a possible D gene is TRBD2 (5 bases). V was clipped by 6 bases and J by 8 bases, with 17 bases between them. CDR3 size: 14 residues. CDR1 and CDR2 (germline): LGHDT, YNNKEL (reference sequence). Here the CDR3 reads CASSPWAEAHEQFF. In DNA form, the CDR3 reads TGTGCCAGCAGTCCCTGGGCGGAGGCTCATGAGCAGTTCTTC.

A few counts support this clonotype. The chain couples TRBV20-1 to TRBJ2-7; D perhaps matches TRBD2 (6 bases). V was trimmed by 0 bases and J by 7 bases, leaving 13 bases between them. The CDR3 is 13 residues long. Germline assignment: CDR1 DFQATT and CDR2 SNEGSKA (reference sequence). The CDR3 DNA reads TGCAGTGCTAGAGATACGGTGGAGGGAGAGCAGTACTTC. Translating it yields CSARDTVEGEQYF.